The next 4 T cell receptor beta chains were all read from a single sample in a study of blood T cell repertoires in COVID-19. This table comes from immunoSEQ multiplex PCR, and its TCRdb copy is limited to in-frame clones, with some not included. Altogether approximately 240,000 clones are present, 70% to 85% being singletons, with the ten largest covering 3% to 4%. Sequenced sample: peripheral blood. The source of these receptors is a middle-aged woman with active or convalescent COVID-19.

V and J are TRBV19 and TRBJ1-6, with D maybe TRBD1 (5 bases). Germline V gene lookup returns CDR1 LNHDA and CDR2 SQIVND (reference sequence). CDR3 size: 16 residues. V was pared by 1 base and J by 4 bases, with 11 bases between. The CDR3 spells CASSIVGHGYNSPLHF. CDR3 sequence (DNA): TGTGCCAGTAGTATAGTTGGACACGGATATAATTCACCCCTCCACTTT.

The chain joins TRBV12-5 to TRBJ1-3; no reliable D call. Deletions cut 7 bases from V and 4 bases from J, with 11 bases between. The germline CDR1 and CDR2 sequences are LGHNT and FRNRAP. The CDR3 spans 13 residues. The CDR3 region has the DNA TGTGCTAGTGCTCCCTCGGGGGGAAACACCATATATTTT. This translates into CASAPSGGNTIYF.

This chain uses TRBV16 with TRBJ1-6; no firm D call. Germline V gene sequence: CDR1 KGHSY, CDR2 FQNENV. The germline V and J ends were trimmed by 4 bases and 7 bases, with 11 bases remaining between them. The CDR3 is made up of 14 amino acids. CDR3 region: CASSPWTGNSPLHF. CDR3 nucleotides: TGTGCCAGCAGCCCCTGGACGGGGAATTCACCCCTCCACTTT. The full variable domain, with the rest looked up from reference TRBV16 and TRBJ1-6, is GEEVAQTPKHLVRGEGQKAKLYCAPIKGHSYVFWYQQVLKNEFKFLISFQNENVFDETGMPKERFSAKCLPNSPCSLEIQATKLEDSAVYFCASSPWTGNSPLHFGNGTRLTVT.

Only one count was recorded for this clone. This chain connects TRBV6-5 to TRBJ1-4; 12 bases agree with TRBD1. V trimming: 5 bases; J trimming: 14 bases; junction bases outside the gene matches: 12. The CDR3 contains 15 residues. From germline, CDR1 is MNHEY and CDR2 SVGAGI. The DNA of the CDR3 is TGTGCCAGCAGTACCGGGACAGGGGGCGCGTCCGGTCTGTTTTTT. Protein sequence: CASSTGTGGASGLFF.